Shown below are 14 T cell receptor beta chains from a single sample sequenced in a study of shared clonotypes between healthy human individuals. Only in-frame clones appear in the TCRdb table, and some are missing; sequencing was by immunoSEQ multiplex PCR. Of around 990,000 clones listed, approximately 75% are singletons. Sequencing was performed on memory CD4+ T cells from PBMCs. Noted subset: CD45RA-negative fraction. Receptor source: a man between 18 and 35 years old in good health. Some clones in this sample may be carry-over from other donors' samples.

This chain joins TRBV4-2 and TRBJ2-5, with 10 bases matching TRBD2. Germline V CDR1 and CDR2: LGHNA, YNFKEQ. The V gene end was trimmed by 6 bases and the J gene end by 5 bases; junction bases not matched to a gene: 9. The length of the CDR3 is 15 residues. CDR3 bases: TGTGCCAGCAGACTAGCGGGAACCGTTCGGGAGACCCAGTACTTC. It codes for CASRLAGTVRETQYF.

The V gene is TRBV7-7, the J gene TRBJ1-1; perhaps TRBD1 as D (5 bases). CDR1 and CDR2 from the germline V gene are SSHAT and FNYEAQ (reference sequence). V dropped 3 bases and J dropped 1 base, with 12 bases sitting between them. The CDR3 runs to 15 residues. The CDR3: CASSFRRGGNTEAFF. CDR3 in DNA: TGTGCCAGCAGCTTCAGAAGGGGTGGGAACACTGAAGCTTTCTTT.

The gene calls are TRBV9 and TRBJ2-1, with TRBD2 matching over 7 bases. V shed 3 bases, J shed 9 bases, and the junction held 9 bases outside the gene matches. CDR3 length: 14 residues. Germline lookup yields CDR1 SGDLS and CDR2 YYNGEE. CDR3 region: CASSGRLALGEQFF. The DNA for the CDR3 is TGTGCCAGCAGCGGTAGACTAGCTCTGGGTGAGCAGTTCTTC. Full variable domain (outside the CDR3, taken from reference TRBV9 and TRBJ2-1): DSGVTQTPKHLITATGQRVTLRCSPRSGDLSVYWYQQSLDQGLQFLIQYYNGEERAKGNILERFSAQQFPDLHSELNLSSLELGDSALYFCASSGRLALGEQFFGPGTRLTVL.

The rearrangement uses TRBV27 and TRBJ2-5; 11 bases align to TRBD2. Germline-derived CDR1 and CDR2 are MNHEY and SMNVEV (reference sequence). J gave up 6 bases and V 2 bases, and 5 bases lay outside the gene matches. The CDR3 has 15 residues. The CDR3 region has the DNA TGTGCCAGCAGTTTAGAGGCTAGCGGGAGGCAGACCCAGTACTTC. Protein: CASSLEASGRQTQYF.

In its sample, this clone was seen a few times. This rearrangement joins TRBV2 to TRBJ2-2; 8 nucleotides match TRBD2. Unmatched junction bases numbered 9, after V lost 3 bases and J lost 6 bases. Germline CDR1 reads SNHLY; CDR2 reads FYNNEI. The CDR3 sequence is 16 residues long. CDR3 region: CASSERAGGLAGELFF. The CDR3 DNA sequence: TGTGCCAGCAGTGAGAGGGCGGGAGGACTGGCCGGGGAGCTGTTTTTT.

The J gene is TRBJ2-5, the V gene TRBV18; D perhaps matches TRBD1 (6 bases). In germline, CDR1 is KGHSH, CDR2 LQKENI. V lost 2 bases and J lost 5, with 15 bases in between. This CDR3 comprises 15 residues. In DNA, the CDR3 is TGTGCCAGCTCACCAAGAACAGGGAAAGGGGAGACCCAGTACTTC. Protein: CASSPRTGKGETQYF.

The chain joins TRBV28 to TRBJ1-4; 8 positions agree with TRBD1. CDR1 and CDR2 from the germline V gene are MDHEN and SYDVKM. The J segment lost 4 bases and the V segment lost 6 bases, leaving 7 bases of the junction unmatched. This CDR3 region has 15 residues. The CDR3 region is CASRYTDRGNEKLFF. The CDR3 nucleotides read TGTGCCAGCAGATATACCGACAGGGGTAATGAAAAACTGTTTTTT.

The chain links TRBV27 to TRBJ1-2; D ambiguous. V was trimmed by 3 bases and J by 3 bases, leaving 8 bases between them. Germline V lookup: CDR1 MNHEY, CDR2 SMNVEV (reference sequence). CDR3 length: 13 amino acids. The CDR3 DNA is TGTGCCAGCAGTTTTAGTCGGGACTATGGCTACACCTTC. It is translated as CASSFSRDYGYTF.

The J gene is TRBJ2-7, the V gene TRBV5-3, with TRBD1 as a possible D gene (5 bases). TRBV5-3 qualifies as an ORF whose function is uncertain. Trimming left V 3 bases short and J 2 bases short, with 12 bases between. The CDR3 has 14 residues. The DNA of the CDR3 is TGTGCCAGAAGCTCGACGGACAAGCCCTACGAGCAGTACTTC. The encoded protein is CARSSTDKPYEQYF.

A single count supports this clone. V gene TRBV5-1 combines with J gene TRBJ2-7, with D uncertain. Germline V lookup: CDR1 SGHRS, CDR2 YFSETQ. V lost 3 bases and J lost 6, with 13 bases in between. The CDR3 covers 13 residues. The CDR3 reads CASSWAPSSEQYF. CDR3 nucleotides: TGCGCCAGCAGCTGGGCCCCTAGTTCCGAGCAGTACTTC.

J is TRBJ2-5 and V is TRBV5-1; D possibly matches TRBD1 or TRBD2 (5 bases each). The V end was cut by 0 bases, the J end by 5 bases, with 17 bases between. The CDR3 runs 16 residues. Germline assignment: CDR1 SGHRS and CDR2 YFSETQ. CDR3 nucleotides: TGCGCCAGCAGCTTGGCCGGGGACGGCAGGTACGAGACCCAGTACTTC. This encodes CASSLAGDGRYETQYF.

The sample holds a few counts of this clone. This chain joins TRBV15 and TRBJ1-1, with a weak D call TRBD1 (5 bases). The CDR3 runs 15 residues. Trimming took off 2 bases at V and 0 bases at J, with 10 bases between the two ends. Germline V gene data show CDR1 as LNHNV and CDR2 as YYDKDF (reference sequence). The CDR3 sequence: CATSRSGRVNTEAFF. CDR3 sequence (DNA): TGTGCCACCAGCAGATCGGGGCGGGTGAACACTGAAGCTTTCTTT.

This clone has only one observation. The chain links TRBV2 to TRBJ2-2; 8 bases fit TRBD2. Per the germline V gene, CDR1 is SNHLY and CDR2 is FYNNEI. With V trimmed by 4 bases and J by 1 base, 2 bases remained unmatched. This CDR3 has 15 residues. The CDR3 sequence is CASSGLAGNTGELFF. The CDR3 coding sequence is TGTGCCAGCAGTGGCCTAGCGGGGAACACCGGGGAGCTGTTTTTT.

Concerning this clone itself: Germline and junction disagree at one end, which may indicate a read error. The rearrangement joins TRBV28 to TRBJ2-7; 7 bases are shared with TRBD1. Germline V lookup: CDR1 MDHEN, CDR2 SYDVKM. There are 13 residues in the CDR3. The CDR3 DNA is TGTGCCAGCAGTTTTTACCAAACAGGGGCCCTTGGTTTC. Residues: CASSFYQTGALGF.